One sample yielded the 12 T cell receptor beta chains listed below, sequenced in a study of read filtering for tumor transcriptome and immune sequencing. Molecular barcoded adaptors covering alpha/delta and beta/gamma chains were used on roughly 400 ng RNA. Each CDR3 protein is one row after TCRdb ran MiXCR on the reads. This sample yields under 40,000 distinct CDR3 sequences, of which 12% to 15% are seen a single time; 15% to 20% belongs to the top ten. The sequenced sample was a population of CD138-negative cells sorted from bone marrow. These receptor sequences come from a donor aged 40 or older with multiple myeloma.

This clonotype is categorized as medium-sized. This chain joins TRBV7-6 and TRBJ2-1; D unresolved. Between the trimmed V and J ends, which lost 4 bases and 4 bases, there was a span of 5 bases. The CDR3 spans 12 residues. Germline CDR1 and CDR2: SGHVS and FNYEAQ. The CDR3 DNA reads TGTGCCAGCAGCTCTGAATACAATGAGCAGTTCTTC. This encodes CASSSEYNEQFF.

This clonotype was picked up many times. The chain joins TRBV5-6 to TRBJ1-2; a possible D gene is TRBD1 (6 bases). Germline V gene lookup returns CDR1 SGHDT and CDR2 YYEEEE. Trimming left V 5 bases short and J 2 bases short, with 10 bases between. The CDR3 consists of 13 residues. CDR3 bases: TGTGCCAGCAGACAGGACAGAAACTATGGCTACACCTTC. It yields the protein CASRQDRNYGYTF.

Comment on this clonotype: Because the CDR3 is missing its conserved closing phenylalanine or tryptophan, this is likely a read error. The chain uses TRBV20-1 and TRBJ1-1, with D perhaps TRBD1 (5 bases). CDR1 and CDR2 (germline): DFQATT, SNEGSKA (reference sequence). The germline V and J ends were trimmed by 3 bases and 3 bases, with 14 bases remaining between them. The CDR3 sequence is 14 residues long. The CDR3 loop is CSAREATDYTEAFS. As DNA, the CDR3 is TGCAGTGCTAGGGAAGCGACAGATTACACTGAAGCTTTCTCT.

V and J are TRBV11-2 and TRBJ2-1; TRBD2 aligns across 7 bases. The germline CDR1 and CDR2 sequences are SGHAT and FQNNGV. The CDR3 sequence is 14 residues long. V dropped 3 bases and J dropped 9; count of bases not matched to a gene: 8. The CDR3, as DNA: TGTGCCAGCAGCTTCGTGACGGGAGGACGTGAGCAGTTCTTC. Translating gives CASSFVTGGREQFF.

This clonotype was seen at least ten times. The chain recombines TRBV12-3 or TRBV12-4 with TRBJ1-5; D remains ambiguous. Trimming pared 3 bases from V and 3 bases from J, leaving 12 bases between. The CDR3 is 15 residues long. DNA for the CDR3: TGTGCCAGCAGTTTTAGTGGGGTGGACAATCAGCCCCAGCATTTT. Its translation is CASSFSGVDNQPQHF.

This clonotype was observed a handful of times. This chain joins TRBV5-1 and TRBJ1-6; D gene uncertain. Per the germline V gene, CDR1 is SGHRS and CDR2 is YFSETQ. V was shortened by 0 bases and J by 7 bases, with 17 bases between the two germline ends. The CDR3 runs to 17 residues. DNA of the CDR3: TGCGCCAGCAGCTTGGCGGAAACCGCTGTTGGGAATTCACCCCTCCACTTT. This gives the protein CASSLAETAVGNSPLHF.

This clonotype was observed once. This may stem from a read error, because a much larger clone lies one nucleotide away. V and J are TRBV6-5 and TRBJ2-1; 7 nucleotides agree with TRBD1. Germline loops: CDR1 MNHEY, CDR2 SVGAGI. With 4 bases clipped from V and 10 bases from J, the junction kept 4 bases outside the gene matches. This CDR3 spans 12 amino acids. CDR3 in amino acids: CASSFTRGEQFF. The CDR3 nucleotides are TGTGCCAGCAGTTTCACCAGGGGGGAGCAGTTCTTC.

J is TRBJ2-1 and V is TRBV28; 7 bases agree with TRBD1. J was trimmed by 5 bases and V by 2 bases; bases with no gene match: 15. The CDR3 consists of 18 residues. Germline CDR1 and CDR2: MDHEN and SYDVKM. CDR3 DNA: TGTGCCAGCAGTTTACCCCTGCGATCAAGGGGGCTTAACAATGAGCAGTTCTTC. Its translation is CASSLPLRSRGLNNEQFF. The entire variable domain, with the rest obtained from reference TRBV28 and TRBJ2-1, is as follows: DVKVTQSSRYLVKRTGEKVFLECVQDMDHENMFWYRQDPGLGLRLIYFSYDVKMKEKGDIPEGYSVSREKKERFSLILESASTNQTSMYLCASSLPLRSRGLNNEQFFGPGTRLTVL.

This clonotype was picked up many times. The chain recombines TRBV5-6 with TRBJ2-1; D may be TRBD1 or TRBD2 (5 bases each). There are 15 residues in the CDR3. CDR1 is SGHDT and CDR2 is YYEEEE in the germline V gene. Trimming shortened V by 3 bases and J by 2 bases, and 12 bases separated the two germline ends. This CDR3 reads CASSWGLNPYNEQFF. CDR3 nucleotide sequence: TGTGCCAGCAGCTGGGGGTTAAATCCCTACAATGAGCAGTTCTTC.

The sample holds many counts of this clonotype. The chain carries TRBV20-1 and TRBJ2-3, with TRBD2 as a possible D gene (6 bases). The CDR3 totals 12 residues. CDR1 and CDR2 (germline): DFQATT, SNEGSKA (reference sequence). The germline V and J ends were trimmed by 1 base and 6 bases, with 8 bases remaining between them. The CDR3 spells CSARAGVDTQYF. The CDR3 coding sequence is TGCAGTGCTAGAGCGGGGGTGGATACGCAGTATTTT.

This clonotype was seen at least ten times. The V and J genes are TRBV2 and TRBJ1-6; 7 bases are shared with TRBD1. V trimming: 9 bases; J trimming: 3 bases; junction bases outside the gene matches: 2. The CDR3 sequence is 13 residues long. Per germline, CDR1 SNHLY and CDR2 FYNNEI. Here the CDR3 DNA reads TGTGCCAGTGGACAGGACTATAATTCACCCCTCCACTTT. Its translation: CASGQDYNSPLHF.

The chain has TRBV6-1 and TRBJ1-2, with D uncertain. Deletions cut 2 bases from V and 3 bases from J, with 10 bases between. CDR3 length equals 14 residues. Germline V gene data show CDR1 as MNHNS and CDR2 as SASEGT. The DNA for the CDR3 is TGTGCCAGCAGTGAACAGGCGGCAGACTATGGCTACACCTTC. It specifies CASSEQAADYGYTF.